Following are 30 T cell receptor beta chains from one sample sequenced in a study of T cell changes during pregnancy in multiple sclerosis. Measured with immunoSEQ multiplex PCR; TCRdb has only the in-frame clones, and not every one. The sample carries under 65,000 clones, about 88% recorded once. The specimen comprised peripheral blood, sampled in the first trimester of pregnancy. The receptors derive from a female donor in good health, enrolled as a control in a pregnancy study.

V gene TRBV29-1 combines with J gene TRBJ2-1; 10 nucleotides match TRBD2. CDR1 and CDR2 from the germline V gene are SQVTM and ANQGSEA. V lost 6 bases, J lost 2 bases, and 7 bases stayed unmatched. The CDR3 is made up of 15 amino acids. CDR3 in amino acids: CSVQREGGTYNEQFF. The CDR3 DNA follows: TGCAGCGTACAGCGGGAGGGTGGCACCTACAATGAGCAGTTCTTC.

The chain links TRBV4-2 to TRBJ1-5; TRBD1 matches at 8 bases. The V segment lost 0 bases and the J segment 6 bases; nucleotides outside the gene matches: 4. The CDR3 is 15 residues long. Germline CDR1 is LGHNA and CDR2 is YNFKEQ. Here the CDR3 DNA reads TGTGCCAGCAGCCAAGATACCAGGGGGCTTCAGCCCCAGCATTTT. Translating gives CASSQDTRGLQPQHF.

V gene TRBV28 combines with J gene TRBJ2-7; a weak D match, TRBD1 (6 bases). V gave up 4 bases and J gave up 3 bases, with 13 bases separating them. This CDR3 is built from 14 residues. Germline assignment: CDR1 MDHEN and CDR2 SYDVKM. CDR3 residues: CASSSGTQFYEQYF. CDR3 nucleotides: TGTGCCAGCAGTTCCGGGACACAGTTCTACGAGCAGTACTTC.

V gene TRBV5-1 combines with J gene TRBJ2-3; tentative D call: TRBD2 (5 bases). V was trimmed by 2 bases and J by 4 bases, leaving 5 bases between them. This CDR3 is built from 12 residues. Germline CDR1 is SGHRS and CDR2 is YFSETQ. The CDR3 sequence is CASSLLADTQYF. The DNA for the CDR3 is TGCGCCAGCAGCTTACTAGCAGATACGCAGTATTTT.

CDR3 residues: CASSLGGGRIQYF. CDR3 DNA: TGTGCCAGCAGTTTAGGGGGGGGACGGATCCAGTACTTC. The chain recombines TRBV6-5 with TRBJ2-4, with a tentative D call TRBD2 (7 bases). The length of the CDR3 is 13 residues. From germline, CDR1 is MNHEY and CDR2 SVGAGI. V was trimmed by 4 bases and J by 13 bases, leaving 17 bases between them.

The chain links TRBV6-5 to TRBJ2-3, with 8 bases matching TRBD2. Per the germline V gene, CDR1 is MNHEY and CDR2 is SVGAGI. The CDR3 loop spans 14 amino acids. V gave up 2 bases and J gave up 4 bases; unmatched junction bases: 2. The CDR3 DNA follows: TGTGCCAGCAGTTACACCGGGGGGGCAGATACGCAGTATTTT. Translating it yields CASSYTGGADTQYF.

In DNA, the CDR3 is TGTGCCAGCAGCTTAAGTAGTGGCACTGAAGCTTTCTTT. It translates to CASSLSSGTEAFF. The chain recombines TRBV7-9 with TRBJ1-1; D uncertain. CDR3 size: 13 residues. Germline lookup yields CDR1 SEHNR and CDR2 FQNEAQ (reference sequence). Trimming left V 2 bases short and J 4 bases short, with 8 bases between.

The chain has TRBV6-5 and TRBJ2-1, with TRBD2 matching 11 bases. The CDR3 has 15 amino acids. CDR1 MNHEY and CDR2 SVGAGI come from the germline V gene. V was clipped by 7 bases and J by 5 bases; unmatched bases: 7. The DNA of the CDR3 is TGTGCCAGCACCTCCCTAGCGGGGGGTAACAATGAGCAGTTCTTC. Translation: CASTSLAGGNNEQFF.

V is TRBV5-4 and J is TRBJ2-2; a possible D gene is TRBD2 (5 bases). V was pared by 1 base and J by 2 bases, with 9 bases between. CDR1 is SGHNT and CDR2 is YYREEE in the germline V gene (reference sequence). This CDR3 has 15 amino acids. The CDR3 spells CASSLNSGNTGELFF. The CDR3, as DNA: TGTGCCAGCAGCTTGAACAGCGGAAACACCGGGGAGCTGTTTTTT. The full variable domain, in which reference TRBV5-4 and TRBJ2-2 provide the parts outside the CDR3, is ETGVTQSPTHLIKTRGQQVTLRCSSQSGHNTVSWYQQALGQGPQFIFQYYREEENGRGNFPPRFSGLQFPNYSSELNVNALELDDSALYLCASSLNSGNTGELFFGEGSRLTVL.

This rearrangement joins TRBV4-1 to TRBJ2-5; a possible D gene is TRBD2 (6 bases). Germline loops: CDR1 MGHRA, CDR2 YSYEKL. Trimming removed 0 bases at V and 1 base at J, with 12 bases between. There are 16 residues in the CDR3. CDR3 bases: TGCGCCAGCAGCCAAGAGGGGGGAGAGTTCCAAGAGACCCAGTACTTC. This codes for CASSQEGGEFQETQYF.

J is TRBJ1-2 and V is TRBV19; D might be TRBD1 (6 bases). The CDR3 has 14 residues. CDR1 is LNHDA, CDR2 SQIVND, per germline (reference sequence). Trimming stripped 6 bases from V and 1 base from J, with 12 bases between. CDR3: CASRATGFNYGYTF. In nucleotides, the CDR3 is TGTGCCAGTAGGGCCACAGGGTTTAACTATGGCTACACCTTC.

The J gene is TRBJ1-3, the V gene TRBV4-3, with D possibly TRBD1 on 6 matching bases. Germline assignment: CDR1 LGHNA and CDR2 YSLEER. V was pared by 2 bases and J by 1 base, with 9 bases between. The CDR3 has 15 amino acids. The CDR3 region has the DNA TGCGCCAGCAGCCAATCGACAGGATCTGGAAACACCATATATTTT. This translates into CASSQSTGSGNTIYF.

The chain joins TRBV7-9 to TRBJ2-2; D might be TRBD1 (6 bases). The CDR3 sequence is 14 residues long. Germline CDR1 SEHNR, CDR2 FQNEAQ (reference sequence). Deletions cut 5 bases from V and 2 bases from J, with 9 bases between. In DNA, the CDR3 is TGTGCCAGCAGCCCCGGGACAAACACCGGGGAGCTGTTTTTT. This encodes CASSPGTNTGELFF.

This clone was found once. V is TRBV19 and J is TRBJ1-2, with D possibly being TRBD1 (5 bases). Germline CDR1 and CDR2: LNHDA and SQIVND (reference sequence). The CDR3 loop spans 16 amino acids. The V end lost 5 bases, the J end lost 4 bases, and 20 bases lay between the germline ends. The CDR3 nucleotides are TGTGCCAGTAGTTCACAAGGGGCCTCCTTAATCTATGGCTACACCTTC. Translation: CASSSQGASLIYGYTF. Based on the CDR3 plus reference TRBV19 and TRBJ1-2, the full variable domain is DGGITQSPKYLFRKEGQNVTLSCEQNLNHDAMYWYRQDPGQGLRLIYYSQIVNDFQKGDIAEGYSVSREKKESFPLTVTSAQKNPTAFYLCASSSQGASLIYGYTFGSGTRLTVV.

The V gene is TRBV27, the J gene TRBJ2-1, with D perhaps matching TRBD2 (7 bases). V lost 5 bases and J lost 12, with 26 bases in between. In germline, CDR1 is MNHEY, CDR2 SMNVEV (reference sequence). This CDR3 is 16 amino acids long. CDR3 coding DNA: TGTGCCAGCAGTCCGACGGGGGGCGGGATGGTTGGATGGCAGTTCTTC. This codes for CASSPTGGGMVGWQFF.

The gene calls are TRBV7-8 and TRBJ2-2; D may be TRBD1 (7 bases). Trimming left V 3 bases short and J 5 bases short, with 25 bases between. Germline lookup yields CDR1 SGHVS and CDR2 FQNEAQ. The CDR3 runs to 19 residues. The CDR3, as DNA: TGTGCCAGCAGCTTGAAGCCCTGGAGGGGGCCAGAAAGGACCGGGGAGCTGTTTTTT. It translates to CASSLKPWRGPERTGELFF.

The chain links TRBV4-1 to TRBJ2-4; 7 bases are shared with TRBD2. This CDR3 spans 12 amino acids. J lost 6 bases, V lost 4 bases, and 0 bases had no gene match. Germline CDR1 is MGHRA and CDR2 is YSYEKL. The CDR3 bases are TGCGCCAGCAGCCCGGGGGGAAACATTCAGTACTTC. Its translation: CASSPGGNIQYF.

This clone is a singleton in its sample. The rearrangement joins TRBV6-5 to TRBJ1-1; D is ambiguous. V was clipped by 7 bases and J by 0 bases, with 6 bases between them. The CDR3 has 12 amino acids. Germline V lookup: CDR1 MNHEY, CDR2 SVGAGI. This CDR3 reads CASKKLNTEAFF. DNA for the CDR3: TGTGCCAGCAAGAAGCTGAACACTGAAGCTTTCTTT.

V and J are TRBV19 and TRBJ1-1; 7 bases map to TRBD1. Germline loops: CDR1 LNHDA, CDR2 SQIVND (reference sequence). The CDR3 is 15 residues long. V lost 7 bases, J lost 6 bases, and 14 bases stayed unmatched. In DNA form, the CDR3 reads TGTGCCAGTACCAAAGAGGGGGCCAGGAAAGCTGAAGCTTTCTTT. This sequence encodes CASTKEGARKAEAFF.

The genes are TRBV7-2 and TRBJ2-1, with a tentative D call TRBD2 (6 bases). Germline values: CDR1 SGHTA, CDR2 FQGNSA. This CDR3 is 13 amino acids long. V lost 6 bases to trimming and J lost 5 bases, with 11 bases between them. Here the CDR3 DNA reads TGTGCCAGCAGTCGGGACTTTAACAATGAGCAGTTCTTC. This encodes CASSRDFNNEQFF.

This chain joins TRBV29-1 and TRBJ1-2; D is ambiguous. V was cut by 0 bases and J by 8 bases, with 13 bases left in between. This CDR3 is 13 amino acids long. The V gene's germline CDR1 is SQVTM and CDR2 ANQGSEA. CDR3 region: CSVEDRGNGGYTF. Here the CDR3 DNA reads TGCAGCGTTGAAGATCGCGGGAACGGCGGCTACACCTTC.

The V and J genes are TRBV5-4 and TRBJ2-1, with D unresolved. CDR3 length equals 15 residues. The V gene lost 4 bases and the J gene lost 14 bases, with 25 bases spanning the gap. Per germline, CDR1 SGHNT and CDR2 YYREEE (reference sequence). The CDR3 sequence is CASSGGGNEPAVEFF. The CDR3 nucleotides read TGTGCCAGCAGCGGTGGTGGAAACGAACCCGCGGTGGAGTTCTTC.

V usage is TRBV5-4 and J usage is TRBJ2-5; D is perhaps TRBD2 (5 bases). Germline CDR1 SGHNT, CDR2 YYREEE (reference sequence). This CDR3 is 12 amino acids long. The germline V and J ends were trimmed by 4 bases and 5 bases, with 9 bases remaining between them. The CDR3 DNA follows: TGTGCCAGCAGCGAGGGCGTTGAGACCCAGTACTTC. It specifies CASSEGVETQYF.

The chain couples TRBV6-6 to TRBJ2-1; 8 bases map to TRBD2. In germline, CDR1 is MNHNY, CDR2 SVGAGI (reference sequence). With V trimmed by 8 bases and J by 1 base, 7 bases remained unmatched. This CDR3 spans 15 amino acids. CDR3 sequence reads: CASLTGGLSYNEQFF. The CDR3 region has the DNA TGTGCCAGCCTAACGGGAGGGTTGTCCTACAATGAGCAGTTCTTC.

The rearrangement uses TRBV18 and TRBJ1-1; D is undetermined. Trimming removed 3 bases at V and 0 bases at J, with 8 bases between. The CDR3 has 14 residues. CDR1 is KGHSH, CDR2 LQKENI, per germline. DNA for the CDR3: TGTGCCAGCTCACCTTACACAGTGAACACTGAAGCTTTCTTT. This gives the protein CASSPYTVNTEAFF.

The chain couples TRBV6-1 to TRBJ2-7, with 7 bases identical to TRBD1. Losses at the gene ends were 2 bases for V and 2 bases for J; bases not matched to a gene: 6. This CDR3 contains 15 residues. Germline CDR1 MNHNS, CDR2 SASEGT. CDR3 region: CASSEWVDRAYEQYF. The CDR3 region has the DNA TGTGCCAGCAGTGAATGGGTCGACAGGGCCTACGAGCAGTACTTC.

The J gene is TRBJ2-3, the V gene TRBV6-1, with TRBD1 as a possible D gene (5 bases). The V and J ends lost 0 bases and 2 bases respectively, with 9 bases between them. The CDR3 consists of 15 residues. The germline V gene has CDR1 MNHNS and CDR2 SASEGT. CDR3 loop: CASSEAAGITDTQYF. The CDR3 DNA reads as TGTGCCAGCAGTGAAGCCGCAGGGATCACAGATACGCAGTATTTT.

The chain is built from TRBV19 and TRBJ1-6, with a possible D match to TRBD1 (5 bases). Trimming pared 5 bases from V and 7 bases from J, leaving 9 bases between. The V gene's germline CDR1 is LNHDA and CDR2 SQIVND (reference sequence). CDR3 length: 13 amino acids. In DNA form, the CDR3 reads TGTGCCAGTAGTGCCGGGGGGAATTCACCCCTCCACTTT. Amino acids: CASSAGGNSPLHF.

The gene calls are TRBV30 and TRBJ2-1; 9 nucleotides align to TRBD1. This CDR3 contains 13 residues. V lost 7 bases and J lost 4; bases outside the gene matches: 5. From germline, CDR1 is GTSNPN and CDR2 SVGIG (reference sequence). The CDR3 reads CASDRGTYNEQFF. The CDR3 DNA sequence: TGTGCCTCGGACAGGGGAACTTACAATGAGCAGTTCTTC.

The chain couples TRBV6-4 to TRBJ1-1; 9 bases align to TRBD1. The CDR3 contains 14 residues. Looked up from germline, CDR1 is MRHNA and CDR2 is SNTAGT. The V and J ends lost 6 bases and 5 bases, in that order; junction bases with no gene match: 7. This chain's CDR3 is CASSLTGGSTEAFF. The CDR3 DNA is TGTGCCAGCAGCCTCACAGGGGGCTCGACTGAAGCTTTCTTT.